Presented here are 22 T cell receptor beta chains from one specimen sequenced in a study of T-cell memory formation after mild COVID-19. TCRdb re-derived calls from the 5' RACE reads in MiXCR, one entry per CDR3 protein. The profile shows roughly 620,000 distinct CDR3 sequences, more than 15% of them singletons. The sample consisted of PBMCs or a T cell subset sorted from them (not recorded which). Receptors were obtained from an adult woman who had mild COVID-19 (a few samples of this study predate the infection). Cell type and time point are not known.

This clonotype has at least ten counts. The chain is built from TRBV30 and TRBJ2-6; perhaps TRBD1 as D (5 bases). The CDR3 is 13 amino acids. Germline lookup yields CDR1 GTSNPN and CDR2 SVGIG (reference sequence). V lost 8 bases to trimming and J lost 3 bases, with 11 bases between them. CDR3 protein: CAGQGYGANVLTF. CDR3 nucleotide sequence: TGTGCCGGGCAGGGATATGGGGCCAACGTCCTGACTTTC. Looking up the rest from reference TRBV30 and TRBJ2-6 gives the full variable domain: SQTIHQWPATLVQPVGSPLSLECTVEGTSNPNLYWYRQAAGRGLQLLFYSVGIGQISSEVPQNLSASRPQDRQFILSSKKLLLSDSGFYLCAGQGYGANVLTFGAGSRLTVL.

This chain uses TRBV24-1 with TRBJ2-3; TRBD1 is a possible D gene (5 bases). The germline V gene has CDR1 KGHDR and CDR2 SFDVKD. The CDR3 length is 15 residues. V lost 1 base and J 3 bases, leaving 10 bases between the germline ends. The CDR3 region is CATSDLRGGTDTQYF. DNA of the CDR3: TGTGCCACCAGTGATTTAAGGGGTGGGACAGATACGCAGTATTTT.

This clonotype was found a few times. The CDR3 bases are TGCAGTGCTAGAGGGGAGGGACCGTTTCTGGGCTACACCTTC. It translates to CSARGEGPFLGYTF. This chain connects TRBV20-1 to TRBJ1-2, with a weak D call TRBD1 (5 bases). The CDR3 runs 14 residues. Trimming pared 1 base from V and 8 bases from J, leaving 17 bases between. Germline loops: CDR1 DFQATT, CDR2 SNEGSKA (reference sequence).

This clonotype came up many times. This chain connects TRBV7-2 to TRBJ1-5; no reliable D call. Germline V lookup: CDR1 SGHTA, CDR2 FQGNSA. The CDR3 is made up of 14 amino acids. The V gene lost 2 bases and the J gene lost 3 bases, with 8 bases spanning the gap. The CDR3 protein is CASSLSANNQPQHF. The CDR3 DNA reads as TGTGCCAGCAGCTTATCAGCAAACAATCAGCCCCAGCATTTT.

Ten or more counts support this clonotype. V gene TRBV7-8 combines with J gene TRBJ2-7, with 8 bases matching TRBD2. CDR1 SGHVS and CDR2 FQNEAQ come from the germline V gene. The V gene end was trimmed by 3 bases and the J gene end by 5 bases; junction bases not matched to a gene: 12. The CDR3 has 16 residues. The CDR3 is CASSLIGGTSFHEQYF. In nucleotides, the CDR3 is TGTGCCAGCAGCTTGATTGGGGGGACTAGTTTCCACGAGCAGTACTTC.

CDR3 in DNA: TGTGCCAGCAGCCGAGGGACGACCAGGGGAAACATTCAGTACTTC. This sequence encodes CASSRGTTRGNIQYF. The V and J genes are TRBV14 and TRBJ2-4, with TRBD1 as a possible D gene (6 bases). V lost 4 bases to trimming and J lost 6 bases, with 16 bases between them. This CDR3 comprises 15 residues. The germline CDR1 and CDR2 sequences are SGHDN and FVKESK.

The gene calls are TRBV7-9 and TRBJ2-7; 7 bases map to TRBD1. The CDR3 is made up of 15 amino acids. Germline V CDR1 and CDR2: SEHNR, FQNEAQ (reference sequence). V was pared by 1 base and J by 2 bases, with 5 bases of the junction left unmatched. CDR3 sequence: CASSLDRDSTYEQYF. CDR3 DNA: TGTGCCAGCAGCTTAGATCGGGACAGCACCTACGAGCAGTACTTC.

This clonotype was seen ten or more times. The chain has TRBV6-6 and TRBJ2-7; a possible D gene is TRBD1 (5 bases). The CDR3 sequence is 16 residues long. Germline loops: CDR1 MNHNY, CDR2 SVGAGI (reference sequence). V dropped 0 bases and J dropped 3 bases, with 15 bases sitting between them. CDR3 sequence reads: CASSYSPRVAIYEQYF. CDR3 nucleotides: TGTGCCAGCAGTTACTCGCCCAGGGTAGCTATCTACGAGCAGTACTTC.

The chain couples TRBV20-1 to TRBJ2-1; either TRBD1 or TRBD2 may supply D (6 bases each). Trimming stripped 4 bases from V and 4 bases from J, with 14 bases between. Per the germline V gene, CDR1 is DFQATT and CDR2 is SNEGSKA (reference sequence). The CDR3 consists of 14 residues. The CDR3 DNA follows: TGCAGTGCTAACAACTTAGGGGGGTACAATGAGCAGTTCTTC. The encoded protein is CSANNLGGYNEQFF.

The CDR3 is CASGQPSGSYEQYF. The CDR3 nucleotides read TGTGCCAGCGGCCAGCCTAGCGGCTCCTACGAGCAGTACTTC. The V gene is TRBV13, the J gene TRBJ2-7; TRBD2 matches 7 bases. The ends lost 8 bases at V and 0 bases at J; junction bases unmatched: 7. Germline lookup yields CDR1 PRHDT and CDR2 FYEKMQ (reference sequence). The CDR3 runs 14 residues.

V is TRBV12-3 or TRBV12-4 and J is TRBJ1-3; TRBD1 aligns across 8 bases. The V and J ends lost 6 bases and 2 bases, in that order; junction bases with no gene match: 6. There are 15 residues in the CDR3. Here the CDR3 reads CASRWDRIAGNTIYF. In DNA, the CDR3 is TGTGCCAGCAGGTGGGACAGGATCGCTGGAAACACCATATATTTT.

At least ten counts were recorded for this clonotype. The CDR3 nucleotides are TGTGCCAGCAGTCTCGGTAGGGGGCGGGAGACCCAGTACTTC. This translates into CASSLGRGRETQYF. V gene TRBV5-5 combines with J gene TRBJ2-5; the match to TRBD1 covers 7 bases. The CDR3 loop spans 14 amino acids. The V segment lost 5 bases and the J segment 5 bases; nucleotides outside the gene matches: 9. The germline V gene has CDR1 SGHKS and CDR2 YYEKEE (reference sequence).

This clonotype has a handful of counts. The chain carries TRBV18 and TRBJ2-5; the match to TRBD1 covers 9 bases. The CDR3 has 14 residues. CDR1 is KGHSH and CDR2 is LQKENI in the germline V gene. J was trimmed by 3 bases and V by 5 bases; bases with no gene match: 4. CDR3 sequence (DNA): TGTGCCAGCTCAGCTACAGGGGGCAAAGAGACCCAGTACTTC. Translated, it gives CASSATGGKETQYF.

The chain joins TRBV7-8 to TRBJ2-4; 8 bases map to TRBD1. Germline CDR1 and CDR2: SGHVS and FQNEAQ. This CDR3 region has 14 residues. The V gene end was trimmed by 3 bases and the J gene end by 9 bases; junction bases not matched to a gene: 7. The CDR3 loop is CASSFSGGRGIQYF. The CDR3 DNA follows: TGTGCCAGCAGCTTCTCAGGGGGCCGGGGCATTCAGTACTTC.

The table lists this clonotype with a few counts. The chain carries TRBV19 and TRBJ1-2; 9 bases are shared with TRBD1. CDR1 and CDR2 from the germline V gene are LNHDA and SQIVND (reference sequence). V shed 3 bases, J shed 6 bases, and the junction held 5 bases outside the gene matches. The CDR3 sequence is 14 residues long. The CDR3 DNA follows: TGTGCCAGTAGTATGGGCGGACAGGGGAATGGCTACACCTTC. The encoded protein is CASSMGGQGNGYTF.

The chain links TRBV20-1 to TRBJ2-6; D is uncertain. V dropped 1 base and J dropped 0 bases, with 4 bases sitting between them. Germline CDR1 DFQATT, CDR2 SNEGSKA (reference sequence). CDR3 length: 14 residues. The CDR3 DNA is TGCAGTGCTAGAGTCTACTCTGGGGCCAACGTCCTGACTTTC. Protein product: CSARVYSGANVLTF.

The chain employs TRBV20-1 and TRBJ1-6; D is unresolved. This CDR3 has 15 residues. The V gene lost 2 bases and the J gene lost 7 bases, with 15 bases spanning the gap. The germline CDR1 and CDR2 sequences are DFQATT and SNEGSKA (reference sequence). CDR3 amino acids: CSARTKRSGNSPLHF. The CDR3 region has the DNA TGCAGTGCTAGAACGAAAAGGTCGGGGAATTCACCCCTCCACTTT.

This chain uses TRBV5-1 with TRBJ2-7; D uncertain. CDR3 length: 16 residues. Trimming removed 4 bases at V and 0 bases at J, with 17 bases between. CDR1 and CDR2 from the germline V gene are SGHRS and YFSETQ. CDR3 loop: CASSPLGRKSSYEQYF. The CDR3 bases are TGCGCCAGCAGCCCATTAGGGCGAAAGAGCTCCTACGAGCAGTACTTC.

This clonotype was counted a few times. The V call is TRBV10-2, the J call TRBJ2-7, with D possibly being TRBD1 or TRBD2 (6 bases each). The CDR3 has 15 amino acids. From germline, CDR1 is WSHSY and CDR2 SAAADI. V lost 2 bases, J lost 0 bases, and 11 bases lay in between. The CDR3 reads CASSEDGGNSYEQYF. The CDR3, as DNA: TGCGCCAGCAGTGAGGACGGGGGCAACTCCTACGAGCAGTACTTC.

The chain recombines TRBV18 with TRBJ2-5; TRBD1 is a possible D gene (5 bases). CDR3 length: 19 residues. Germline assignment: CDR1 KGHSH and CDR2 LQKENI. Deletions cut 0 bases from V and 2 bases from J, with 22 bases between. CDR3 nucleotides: TGTGCCAGCTCACCACCGAGGCAGGGTAGCTTGTCCACTCAAGAGACCCAGTACTTC. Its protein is CASSPPRQGSLSTQETQYF.

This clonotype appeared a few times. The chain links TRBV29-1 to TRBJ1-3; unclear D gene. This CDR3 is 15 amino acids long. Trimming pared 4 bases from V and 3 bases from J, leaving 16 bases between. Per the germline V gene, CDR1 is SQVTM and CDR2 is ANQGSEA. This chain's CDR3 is CSVAFSGLDGNTIYF. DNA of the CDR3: TGCAGCGTTGCGTTTAGCGGCCTGGATGGAAACACCATATATTTT.

In nucleotides, the CDR3 is TGCGCCAGCAGCCCGTATATAATCGCAGAAGGCTACACCTTC. Its protein is CASSPYIIAEGYTF. V and J are TRBV5-1 and TRBJ1-2; D remains unclear. The CDR3 covers 14 residues. The germline V gene encodes CDR1 SGHRS and CDR2 YFSETQ. The germline V and J ends were trimmed by 4 bases and 8 bases, with 18 bases remaining between them.